What follows are 21 T cell receptor beta chains derived from one specimen sequenced in a study of shared clonotypes between healthy human individuals. Measured with immunoSEQ multiplex PCR; TCRdb has only the in-frame clones, and not every one. The sample holds around 510,000 clones, roughly 79% seen once. Sequencing input: PBMCs. Receptor source: a woman aged 40 to 49 in good health. Some clones in this sample may be carry-over from other donors' samples.

This rearrangement joins TRBV27 to TRBJ2-5; 9 nucleotides match TRBD1. The germline V gene encodes CDR1 MNHEY and CDR2 SMNVEV (reference sequence). The length of the CDR3 is 15 residues. The J segment lost 11 bases and the V segment lost 7 bases, leaving 17 bases of the junction unmatched. The CDR3 here is CASKPGQGPYEEQYF. The CDR3 DNA reads TGTGCCAGCAAACCGGGACAGGGACCCTACGAGGAGCAGTACTTC.

Only one count was recorded for this clone. The CDR3 loop reads CASSASWGVSSTDTQYF. The CDR3, as DNA: TGTGCCAGCAGTGCCTCCTGGGGGGTGTCTAGCACAGATACGCAGTATTTT. The chain links TRBV6-1 to TRBJ2-3; possible D gene TRBD2, 6 bases. V was clipped by 4 bases and J by 0 bases, with 17 bases between them. CDR1 is MNHNS, CDR2 SASEGT, per germline. The CDR3 runs 17 residues.

The chain joins TRBV29-1 to TRBJ2-2, with D perhaps TRBD2 (5 bases). V was pared by 4 bases and J by 6 bases, with 18 bases between. The V gene's germline CDR1 is SQVTM and CDR2 ANQGSEA. The CDR3 loop spans 15 amino acids. CDR3 amino acids: CSVGYGGFGAGELFF. The DNA for the CDR3 is TGCAGCGTTGGTTATGGCGGGTTTGGCGCCGGGGAGCTGTTTTTT.

V and J are TRBV7-2 and TRBJ2-7; D possibly corresponds to TRBD2 (5 bases). V was trimmed by 2 bases and J by 2 bases, leaving 10 bases between them. This CDR3 region has 14 residues. Germline V gene lookup returns CDR1 SGHTA and CDR2 FQGNSA. The CDR3 sequence: CASSLLSGTYEQYF. The CDR3, as DNA: TGTGCCAGCAGCTTACTCTCGGGGACCTACGAGCAGTACTTC.

This rearrangement joins TRBV7-3 to TRBJ2-2, with 10 bases aligning to TRBD1. CDR1 is SGHTA, CDR2 FQGTGA, per germline. The V gene end was trimmed by 1 base and the J gene end by 4 bases; junction bases not matched to a gene: 3. This CDR3 region has 16 residues. The CDR3 reads CASSLNRDRGTGELFF. The CDR3 bases are TGTGCCAGCAGCTTAAACCGGGACAGGGGCACCGGGGAGCTGTTTTTT.

This clone has just a few counts. V gene TRBV6-5 combines with J gene TRBJ2-7, with TRBD2 as a possible D gene (6 bases). The germline V gene has CDR1 MNHEY and CDR2 SVGAGI. The CDR3 runs to 14 residues. V was shortened by 5 bases and J by 3 bases, with 14 bases between the two germline ends. The CDR3 DNA reads TGTGCCAGCAGTCTGGCCGGGAGCGGCTACGAGCAGTACTTC. It yields the protein CASSLAGSGYEQYF.

V is TRBV11-3 and J is TRBJ1-1; TRBD1 matches at 8 bases. The CDR3 contains 13 residues. Germline CDR1 SGHNT, CDR2 YENEEA. The J segment lost 7 bases and the V segment lost 3 bases, leaving 4 bases of the junction unmatched. This CDR3 reads CASSLDRDSEAFF. CDR3 coding DNA: TGTGCCAGCAGCTTGGACAGGGACAGTGAAGCTTTCTTT.

This clone is medium-sized (0.01 to 0.1%) in the sample. At the DNA level, this CDR3 is encoded by other sequences in the same sample as well. The CDR3 here is CSVANRDSFLEAFF. CDR3 DNA: TGCAGCGTAGCAAACCGGGACAGCTTTTTAGAAGCTTTCTTT. The gene calls are TRBV29-1 and TRBJ1-1; TRBD1 aligns across 7 bases. V was clipped by 6 bases and J by 8 bases; unmatched bases: 15. Germline V gene data show CDR1 as SQVTM and CDR2 as ANQGSEA. The CDR3 covers 14 residues.

The rearrangement links TRBV28 to TRBJ1-3; D possibly corresponds to TRBD1 (6 bases). V shed 6 bases and J shed 0 bases, with 12 bases lying between them. The CDR3 has 15 residues. CDR1 MDHEN and CDR2 SYDVKM come from the germline V gene. In DNA, the CDR3 is TGTGCCAGCAGACGACAGGTGAACTCTGGAAACACCATATATTTT. It is translated as CASRRQVNSGNTIYF.

There are a few counts of this clone. This chain joins TRBV30 and TRBJ1-2, with no clear D. Deletions cut 3 bases from V and 8 bases from J, with 13 bases between. Germline V gene lookup returns CDR1 GTSNPN and CDR2 SVGIG (reference sequence). The CDR3 spans 12 residues. The CDR3 sequence: CAWREGLRGYTF. CDR3 DNA: TGTGCCTGGAGGGAAGGGCTCCGAGGCTACACCTTC.

The rearrangement uses TRBV2 and TRBJ2-5; 7 bases agree with TRBD1. V shed 4 bases, J shed 2 bases, and the junction held 4 bases outside the gene matches. CDR3 length: 14 amino acids. Germline V lookup: CDR1 SNHLY, CDR2 FYNNEI. The CDR3 here is CASSASGQQETQYF. The CDR3 region has the DNA TGTGCCAGCAGTGCGTCGGGACAGCAAGAGACCCAGTACTTC. Full variable domain (rest looked up from reference TRBV2 and TRBJ2-5): EPEVTQTPSHQVTQMGQEVILRCVPISNHLYFYWYRQILGQKVEFLVSFYNNEISEKSEIFDDQFSVERPDGSNFTLKIRSTKLEDSAMYFCASSASGQQETQYFGPGTRLLVL.

This chain links TRBV2 with TRBJ2-3, with D possibly being TRBD1 (6 bases). V was pared by 5 bases and J by 4 bases, with 19 bases between. The CDR3 sequence is 16 residues long. Germline CDR1 and CDR2: SNHLY and FYNNEI. The CDR3 loop is CASSRDNGAAADTQYF. CDR3 DNA: TGTGCCAGCAGTAGGGACAATGGAGCCGCGGCAGATACGCAGTATTTT.

The chain couples TRBV7-8 to TRBJ1-5; D is possibly TRBD1 (5 bases). V was shortened by 4 bases and J by 7 bases, with 11 bases between the two germline ends. Germline assignment: CDR1 SGHVS and CDR2 FQNEAQ. This CDR3 is built from 13 residues. This CDR3 is CASSSRVGQPQHF. In DNA, the CDR3 is TGTGCCAGCAGCTCCAGGGTGGGCCAGCCCCAGCATTTT.

The rearrangement links TRBV27 to TRBJ2-7; D tentatively reads TRBD1 or TRBD2 (5 bases each). Trimming shortened V by 8 bases and J by 4 bases, and 12 bases separated the two germline ends. Germline loops: CDR1 MNHEY, CDR2 SMNVEV (reference sequence). The length of the CDR3 is 12 residues. The CDR3 region has the DNA TGTGCCAGCGGGACGACACAGTACGAGCAGTACTTC. Its translation is CASGTTQYEQYF.

The chain uses TRBV5-1 and TRBJ2-1; 12 bases map to TRBD2. The length of the CDR3 is 15 residues. Trimming cost V 4 bases and J 7 bases; bases outside gene matches: 6. Germline V gene sequence: CDR1 SGHRS, CDR2 YFSETQ. This chain's CDR3 is CASSVSGTSGNEQFF. The CDR3 DNA is TGCGCCAGCAGCGTCTCCGGGACTAGCGGGAATGAGCAGTTCTTC. Full variable domain (outside the CDR3, taken from reference TRBV5-1 and TRBJ2-1): KAGVTQTPRYLIKTRGQQVTLSCSPISGHRSVSWYQQTPGQGLQFLFEYFSETQRNKGNFPGRFSGRQFSNSRSEMNVSTLELGDSALYLCASSVSGTSGNEQFFGPGTRLTVL.

This clone was seen only a few times. CDR3 amino acids: CATSRDWGLPIYEQYF. For the CDR3, the DNA is TGTGCCACCAGCAGAGATTGGGGACTTCCAATCTACGAGCAGTACTTC. The chain carries TRBV15 and TRBJ2-7; D perhaps matches TRBD2 (6 bases). The V gene's germline CDR1 is LNHNV and CDR2 YYDKDF (reference sequence). The length of the CDR3 is 16 residues. Trimming took off 0 bases at V and 3 bases at J, with 15 bases between the two ends.

This clone was seen repeatedly, ten times or more. The same CDR3 can be traced to other DNA sequences in this sample. J is TRBJ2-7 and V is TRBV29-1, with 7 bases aligning to TRBD1. In germline, CDR1 is SQVTM, CDR2 ANQGSEA. The CDR3 length is 14 residues. After removal of 7 bases from V and 0 bases from J, the junction contained 9 bases not matched to a gene. For the CDR3, the DNA is TGCAGCGCTACGACAGGGAGTTTCTCCTACGAGCAGTACTTC. It yields the protein CSATTGSFSYEQYF.

Points on this clone: This likely stems from a read error, as it lies one base from a far larger clone. The rearrangement links TRBV4-2 to TRBJ2-7, with 7 bases lining up with TRBD1. Unmatched junction bases numbered 7, after V lost 3 bases and J lost 2 bases. This CDR3 has 15 amino acids. Germline V gives CDR1 LGHNA, CDR2 YNFKEQ. The CDR3 sequence: CASSHNVGTAYEQYF. The DNA of the CDR3 is TGTGCCAGCAGCCACAACGTTGGGACAGCCTACGAGCAGTACTTC.

The chain carries TRBV15 and TRBJ2-6; perhaps TRBD2 as D (6 bases). This CDR3 has 14 amino acids. V lost 9 bases to trimming and J lost 1 base, with 10 bases between them. Germline assignment: CDR1 LNHNV and CDR2 YYDKDF (reference sequence). For the CDR3, the DNA is TGTGCCACGGAGGGGCTATCTGGGGCCAACGTCCTGACTTTC. Translated: CATEGLSGANVLTF.

The chain links TRBV28 to TRBJ1-5, with D hard to call. This CDR3 region has 17 residues. V lost 6 bases, J lost 0 bases, and 18 bases lay in between. Germline CDR1 is MDHEN and CDR2 is SYDVKM. In nucleotides, the CDR3 is TGTGCCAGCAGCTCACCCAACCCGGGGTATAGCAATCAGCCCCAGCATTTT. It encodes CASSSPNPGYSNQPQHF.

J is TRBJ2-1 and V is TRBV5-1; D may match TRBD1 or TRBD2 (5 bases each). This CDR3 is 15 amino acids long. V lost 4 bases and J 4 bases, leaving 15 bases between the germline ends. Germline assignment: CDR1 SGHRS and CDR2 YFSETQ. CDR3 sequence: CASSPFGTTYNEQFF. Written as DNA, the CDR3 is TGCGCCAGCAGCCCGTTCGGGACGACGTACAATGAGCAGTTCTTC. The full variable domain, its missing parts supplied by reference TRBV5-1 and TRBJ2-1, is KAGVTQTPRYLIKTRGQQVTLSCSPISGHRSVSWYQQTPGQGLQFLFEYFSETQRNKGNFPGRFSGRQFSNSRSEMNVSTLELGDSALYLCASSPFGTTYNEQFFGPGTRLTVL.